The rows below give T cell receptor beta chains drawn from one sample of a study of human T cells and chemical hapten exposure. TCRdb re-analysed the RACE reads in MiXCR, keeping a single row per CDR3 protein. Among around 180,000 distinct CDR3 sequences listed, almost 30% were seen once. The sequences come from whole blood, collected in connection with sensitization to the hapten diphenylcyclopropenone (DPC). These receptors were collected from a woman in her 30s with alopecia areata. Some clones in this sample may be carry-over from other donors' samples. Each CDR3 is given with its conserved first and last residue. Fields, in order: V gene, J gene, D gene, clone size, CDR3 DNA, CDR3 protein. The D gene is left open where the match is weak. Size values are once, few and many counts, or a class for expanded clones, and some rows have none.

v_call: TRBV7-2
j_call: TRBJ1-2
d_call: .
clone_size: few
cdr3_nt: TGTGCCAGCAGCTTATCCTGGGGAGGTCCCCGGCAGGACTATGGCTACACCTTC
cdr3_aa: CASSLSWGGPRQDYGYTF

v_call: TRBV10-3
j_call: TRBJ2-7
d_call: .
clone_size: .
cdr3_nt: TGTGCCATCAGGGGAGGTGGCGGATCCTACGAGCAGTACTTC
cdr3_aa: CAIRGGGGSYEQYF

v_call: TRBV28
j_call: TRBJ2-7
d_call: .
clone_size: few
cdr3_nt: TGTGCCAGTTCAATCGGGGCTCTCGAGCAGTACTTC
cdr3_aa: CASSIGALEQYF

v_call: TRBV20-1
j_call: TRBJ1-6
d_call: TRBD1
clone_size: few
cdr3_nt: TGCAGTGCTAGCGTAAATGGACAGGTGAATTCACCCCTCCACTTT
cdr3_aa: CSASVNGQVNSPLHF

v_call: TRBV27
j_call: TRBJ2-7
d_call: .
clone_size: .
cdr3_nt: TGTGCCGCCAGAGCAACGGGACGCTACGAGCAGTACTTC
cdr3_aa: CAARATGRYEQYF

v_call: TRBV7-2
j_call: TRBJ2-1
d_call: .
clone_size: few
cdr3_nt: TGTGCCAGCAGCTTAGGGGCAGGTCCTTCCTACAATGAGCAGTTCTTC
cdr3_aa: CASSLGAGPSYNEQFF

v_call: TRBV6-6
j_call: TRBJ2-7
d_call: .
clone_size: .
cdr3_nt: TGTGCCAGCAGCCTCAGGCGGGGGCTAGCGGACTACGAGCAGTACTTC
cdr3_aa: CASSLRRGLADYEQYF

v_call: TRBV4-1
j_call: TRBJ2-5
d_call: TRBD2
clone_size: few
cdr3_nt: TGCGCCAGCAGCCTAGCGGGCGGTCGGCAAGAGACCCAGTACTTC
cdr3_aa: CASSLAGGRQETQYF

v_call: TRBV2
j_call: TRBJ2-7
d_call: .
clone_size: once
cdr3_nt: TGTGCCAGCAGTTGGGGCAGACACAACGAGCAGTACTTC
cdr3_aa: CASSWGRHNEQYF

v_call: TRBV24-1
j_call: TRBJ2-3
d_call: .
clone_size: .
cdr3_nt: TGTGCCACCAGTCCAGGGGAGGAGAATACGCAGTATTTT
cdr3_aa: CATSPGEENTQYF

v_call: TRBV12-5
j_call: TRBJ2-1
d_call: .
clone_size: few
cdr3_nt: TGTGCTAGTGGTTTGTTTACCGGGAACAATGAGCAGTTCTTC
cdr3_aa: CASGLFTGNNEQFF

v_call: TRBV15
j_call: TRBJ1-6
d_call: .
clone_size: .
cdr3_nt: TGTGCCACCAGCAGAGACGGTCTTGGTTCACCCCTCCACTTT
cdr3_aa: CATSRDGLGSPLHF

v_call: TRBV7-6
j_call: TRBJ1-5
d_call: TRBD1
clone_size: .
cdr3_nt: TGTGCCAGCAGCCCCTGGACAGGCGGTGGTCAGCCCCAGCATTTT
cdr3_aa: CASSPWTGGGQPQHF

v_call: TRBV4-2
j_call: TRBJ2-2
d_call: .
clone_size: few
cdr3_nt: TGTGCCAGCAGAAGACCTGGGGCAGAGAACACCGGGGAGCTGTTTTTT
cdr3_aa: CASRRPGAENTGELFF

v_call: TRBV5-1
j_call: TRBJ2-1
d_call: TRBD2
clone_size: .
cdr3_nt: TGCGCCAGCGGTCAGCGGGGGCATCCCTACAATGAGCAGTTCTTC
cdr3_aa: CASGQRGHPYNEQFF

v_call: TRBV20-1
j_call: TRBJ1-5
d_call: .
clone_size: .
cdr3_nt: TGCAGTGCTAGAGTCGGAGGAGTAGGCAATCAGCCCCAGCATTTT
cdr3_aa: CSARVGGVGNQPQHF

v_call: TRBV9
j_call: TRBJ2-1
d_call: .
clone_size: few
cdr3_nt: TGTGCCAGCAGCCCCGGGACAACATACAATGAGCAGTTCTTC
cdr3_aa: CASSPGTTYNEQFF

v_call: TRBV7-9
j_call: TRBJ2-2
d_call: TRBD1
clone_size: .
cdr3_nt: TGTGCCAGCAGCTTCCCGGGACAGGGGAGCACCGGGGAGCTGTTTTTT
cdr3_aa: CASSFPGQGSTGELFF

v_call: TRBV19
j_call: TRBJ1-4
d_call: .
clone_size: .
cdr3_nt: TGTGCCAGTCGCCGACAGGTCGGAGAGTTTAATGAAAAACTGTTTTTT
cdr3_aa: CASRRQVGEFNEKLFF

v_call: TRBV29-1
j_call: TRBJ2-5
d_call: .
clone_size: .
cdr3_nt: TGCAGCGTCGCCCAAGTCGAAGAGACCCAGTACTTC
cdr3_aa: CSVAQVEETQYF

v_call: TRBV6-2/TRBV6-3
j_call: TRBJ1-3
d_call: TRBD1
clone_size: .
cdr3_nt: TGTGCCAGCAGCCTGGGACAGGGATTTGGAAACACCATATATTTT
cdr3_aa: CASSLGQGFGNTIYF

v_call: TRBV7-2
j_call: TRBJ2-5
d_call: TRBD2
clone_size: .
cdr3_nt: TGTGCCAGCAGCTTAGAGCGGGGGACCCAGTACTTC
cdr3_aa: CASSLERGTQYF

v_call: TRBV20-1
j_call: TRBJ1-5
d_call: .
clone_size: few
cdr3_nt: TGCAGTGCTAGGTACAGCAATCAGCCCCAGCATTTT
cdr3_aa: CSARYSNQPQHF

v_call: TRBV10-1
j_call: TRBJ1-3
d_call: .
clone_size: .
cdr3_nt: TGCGCCAGCAGTGAGTCGCTACCCAGGGGCGGGCGCGGAAACACCATATATTTT
cdr3_aa: CASSESLPRGGRGNTIYF

v_call: TRBV7-9
j_call: TRBJ2-3
d_call: .
clone_size: few
cdr3_nt: TGTGCCAGCAGGACCCCCTGGGTAGCGACAGATACGCAGTATTTT
cdr3_aa: CASRTPWVATDTQYF

v_call: TRBV7-2
j_call: TRBJ2-3
d_call: .
clone_size: .
cdr3_nt: TGTGCCAGCGCCCGGGCAGGGCCCAGCGATACGCAGTATTTT
cdr3_aa: CASARAGPSDTQYF

v_call: TRBV20-1
j_call: TRBJ1-6
d_call: .
clone_size: .
cdr3_nt: TGCAGTGCTAGAGACGGGGGAAGGTCCTATAATTCACCCCTCCACTTT
cdr3_aa: CSARDGGRSYNSPLHF

v_call: TRBV5-1
j_call: TRBJ1-2
d_call: .
clone_size: .
cdr3_nt: TGCGCCAGTAGGACAGTTTCTAACTATGGCTACACCTTC
cdr3_aa: CASRTVSNYGYTF